This record concerns one T cell receptor (beta chain) sequence. This clone's antigen is unknown. Within one base of it there is no much larger clone, and no base qualities were kept. V and J are truncated by 8 bases and 2 bases respectively, leaving an intervening sequence of 10 bases. From the cysteine through the phenylalanine, the CDR3 covers 13 amino acids. Just CDR3 DNA is preserved here, 39 bases in frame from base 1. From a lookup of the germline V gene, CDR1 and CDR2 are MNHEY and SVGAGI. This sample stems from a study of control samples from healthy donors and cancer patients (dated by TCRdb to the early 2020s). Libraries were built with the immunoSEQ multiplex PCR assay. In TCRdb, the immuneACCESS table is reduced to in-frame sequences with V and J assigned. These tables do not hold every clone; where another copy was compared, an unresolved V gene accounts for under half, and the others remain unexplained. This sample holds about 190,000 clones; 91% were observed only once. The ten largest clones capture 1.5% to 2% of the sample.

The sample comprised blood. This TCR was sampled from a man aged 25-40 years in good health. The V gene is TRBV6-5 and the J gene is TRBJ2-1; no D gene is confidently identified. The CDR3 protein is CASFRFTYNEQFF. The nucleotide sequence reads TGTGCCAGCTTTCGGTTTACCTACAATGAGCAGTTCTTC.